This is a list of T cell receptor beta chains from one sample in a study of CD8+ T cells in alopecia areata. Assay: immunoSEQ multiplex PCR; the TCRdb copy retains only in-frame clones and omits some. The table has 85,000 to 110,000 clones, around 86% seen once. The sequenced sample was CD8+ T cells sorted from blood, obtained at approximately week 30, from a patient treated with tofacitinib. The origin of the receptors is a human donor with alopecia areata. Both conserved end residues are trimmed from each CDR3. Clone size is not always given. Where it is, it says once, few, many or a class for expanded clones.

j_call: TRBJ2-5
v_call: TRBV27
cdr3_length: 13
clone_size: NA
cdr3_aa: ASSPLVGAGETQY

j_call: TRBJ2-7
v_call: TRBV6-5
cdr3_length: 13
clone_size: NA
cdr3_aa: ASSYGGRGPDEQY

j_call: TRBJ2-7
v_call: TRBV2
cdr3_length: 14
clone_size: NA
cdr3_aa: ASSEPRGEQAYEQY

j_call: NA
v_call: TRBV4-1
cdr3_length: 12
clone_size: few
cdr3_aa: ASSQEGGFNEQY

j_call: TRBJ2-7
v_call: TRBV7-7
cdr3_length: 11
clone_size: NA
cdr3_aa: ASSFDRVGEQY

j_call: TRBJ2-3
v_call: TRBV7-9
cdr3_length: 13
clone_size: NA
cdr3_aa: ASSSLAGGPDTQY

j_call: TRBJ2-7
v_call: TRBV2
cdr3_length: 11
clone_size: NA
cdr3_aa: ASSTPGGSEQY

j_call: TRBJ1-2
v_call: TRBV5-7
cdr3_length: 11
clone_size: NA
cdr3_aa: ASSQGADYGYT

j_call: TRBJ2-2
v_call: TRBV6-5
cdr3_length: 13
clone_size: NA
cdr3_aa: ASSHGQGNTGELF

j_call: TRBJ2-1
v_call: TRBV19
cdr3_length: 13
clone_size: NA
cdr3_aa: ASSIVRGPYNEQF